This entry lists 21 T cell receptor beta chains sequenced from one sample in a study of identical twins' blood T cells. Each CDR3 protein gets one entry after TCRdb re-called the 5' RACE reads with MiXCR. In the table there are about 370,000 distinct CDR3 sequences, under 30% of which are singletons. The sequencing input was PBMCs. All receptors derive from a woman aged 18-49 years in good health.

As concerns this clonotype: One end of the junction varies from germline; a read error may be responsible. This chain uses TRBV4-3 with TRBJ2-7, with D tentatively TRBD1 (5 bases). CDR1 is LGHNA, CDR2 YSLEER, per germline. CDR3 length: 13 residues. The CDR3 reads CASGQGASYEQYF. The CDR3 DNA is TGCGCCAGCGGCCAAGGGGCCTCCTACGAGCAGTACTTC.

Of note for this clonotype: A junction end diverges from the germline sequence, so it may reflect a read error. The rearrangement uses TRBV5-1 and TRBJ1-2; the D gene is possibly TRBD1 (5 bases). From germline, CDR1 is SGHRS and CDR2 YFSETQ. This CDR3 has 11 residues. The CDR3 region has the DNA TGCGCCAGCAGCTTGGAGGGACCTCCTGCCTTC. Its protein product is CASSLEGPPAF. The entire variable domain, with the rest obtained from reference TRBV5-1 and TRBJ1-2, is as follows: KAGVTQTPRYLIKTRGQQVTLSCSPISGHRSVSWYQQTPGQGLQFLFEYFSETQRNKGNFPGRFSGRQFSNSRSEMNVSTLELGDSALYLCASSLEGPPAFGSGTRLTVV.

This sequence joins TRBV9 and TRBJ1-2; D not certain. The germline V and J ends were trimmed by 1 base and 4 bases, with 14 bases remaining between them. This CDR3 spans 15 amino acids. Germline V gives CDR1 SGDLS, CDR2 YYNGEE. CDR3 DNA sequence: TGTGCCAGCAGCGTATATACCGGGTCATTCTATGGCTACACCTTC. Translating gives CASSVYTGSFYGYTF.

The sample holds a few counts of this clonotype. The chain couples TRBV20-1 to TRBJ2-3; TRBD1 aligns across 7 bases. Losses at the gene ends were 0 bases for V and 9 bases for J; bases not matched to a gene: 12. There are 15 residues in the CDR3. The germline V gene has CDR1 DFQATT and CDR2 SNEGSKA (reference sequence). CDR3 DNA sequence: TGCAGTGCTAGAGATCTGACAGGGAGATGGTTGACGCAGTATTTT. Protein sequence: CSARDLTGRWLTQYF.

This chain connects TRBV20-1 to TRBJ1-6; D perhaps matches TRBD1 (6 bases). The germline V and J ends were trimmed by 0 bases and 7 bases, with 10 bases remaining between them. CDR1 DFQATT and CDR2 SNEGSKA come from the germline V gene (reference sequence). The CDR3 contains 14 residues. The CDR3 nucleotides are TGCAGTGCTAGAGAAGGACAGCCAAATTCACCCCTCCACTTT. It is translated as CSAREGQPNSPLHF.

This clonotype turned up a few times. Relative to the germline gene, one junction end is altered; a read error may explain this. V and J are TRBV3-1 and TRBJ2-2, with 10 bases that match TRBD2. The CDR3 is 16 residues long. Looked up from germline, CDR1 is LGHDT and CDR2 is YNNKEL (reference sequence). The chain's CDR3 is CASSQLAGVNTGEMFF. The CDR3 DNA reads as TGTGCCAGCAGCCAACTAGCGGGAGTGAACACCGGGGAGATGTTTTTT. Drawing the rest from reference TRBV3-1 and TRBJ2-2, the complete variable domain is DTAVSQTPKYLVTQMGNDKSIKCEQNLGHDTMYWYKQDSKKFLKIMFSYNNKELIINETVPNRFSPKSPDKAHLNLHINSLELGDSAVYFCASSQLAGVNTGEMFFGEGSRLTVL.

The CDR3 sequence is CAISESRINYGYTF. The CDR3 DNA is TGTGCCATCAGTGAGTCGCGGATCAACTATGGCTACACCTTC. The chain carries TRBV10-3 and TRBJ1-2; D uncertain. The length of the CDR3 is 14 residues. Looked up from germline, CDR1 is ENHRY and CDR2 is SYGVKD. V was pared by 0 bases and J by 2 bases, with 7 bases between.

With regard to this clonotype: This sequence may be a read error, since a much larger clone differs from it by one base. The V gene is TRBV29-1, the J gene TRBJ2-1; D is ambiguous. Germline CDR1 and CDR2: SQVTM and ANQGSEA. CDR3 length equals 10 residues. The CDR3 region has the DNA TGCAGCGTGACGGTAACTGAGCAGTTATTC. Translated, it gives CSVTVTEQLF.

This clonotype was seen a few times. V is TRBV11-3 and J is TRBJ1-4; 9 bases map to TRBD1. This CDR3 spans 16 amino acids. The V gene end was trimmed by 4 bases and the J gene end by 5 bases; junction bases not matched to a gene: 8. The germline V gene has CDR1 SGHNT and CDR2 YENEEA. The chain's CDR3 is CASSSLTGGANEKLFF. DNA of the CDR3: TGTGCCAGCAGCTCCCTAACAGGGGGCGCGAATGAAAAACTGTTTTTT.

This clonotype was seen a few times. The chain combines TRBV4-2 with TRBJ1-3; D gene uncertain. The ends were cut back, 3 bases at V and 0 bases at J, with 6 bases in the middle. The V gene's germline CDR1 is LGHNA and CDR2 YNFKEQ. The CDR3 sequence is 14 residues long. CDR3 bases: TGTGCCAGCAGCCACCAGGACTCTGGAAACACCATATATTTT. As protein: CASSHQDSGNTIYF.

This clonotype has at least ten counts. The CDR3 sequence is CATSRFRQAQGLNTEAFF. The CDR3 DNA reads TGTGCCACCAGCAGATTTCGACAGGCACAAGGTTTGAACACTGAAGCTTTCTTT. The gene calls are TRBV15 and TRBJ1-1, with D perhaps matching TRBD1 (6 bases). The CDR3 extends over 18 amino acids. V dropped 2 bases and J dropped 0 bases, with 19 bases sitting between them. Germline lookup yields CDR1 LNHNV and CDR2 YYDKDF (reference sequence).

The V and J genes are TRBV5-1 and TRBJ2-7; D uncertain. CDR1 SGHRS and CDR2 YFSETQ come from the germline V gene. Trimming left V 4 bases short and J 6 bases short, with 26 bases between. The CDR3 is 17 amino acids. Written as DNA, the CDR3 is TGCGCCAGCAGCACCCGACCCGATTCCTCTATAATGGCCGAGCAGTACTTC. Its protein is CASSTRPDSSIMAEQYF.

This clonotype was found a few times. The rearrangement joins TRBV3-1 to TRBJ2-5; no clear D gene. The CDR3 has 15 amino acids. Germline CDR1 and CDR2: LGHDT and YNNKEL (reference sequence). V lost 4 bases, J lost 3 bases, and 15 bases lay in between. The DNA of the CDR3 is TGTGCCAGCAGCCGTACGCTTTACTCGGAAGAGACCCAGTACTTC. Encoded protein: CASSRTLYSEETQYF.

This clonotype was seen a few times. The genes are TRBV6-2 or TRBV6-3 and TRBJ1-4; no definite D call. Germline CDR1 and CDR2: MNHEY and SVGEGT. V was clipped by 4 bases and J by 6 bases, with 6 bases between them. The CDR3 has 12 amino acids. Here the CDR3 reads CASSFPDEKLFF. In nucleotides, the CDR3 is TGTGCCAGCAGTTTTCCAGATGAAAAACTGTTTTTT.

In its sample, this clonotype was seen a few times. The J gene is TRBJ1-4, the V gene TRBV6-5; D not certain. V lost 0 bases to trimming and J lost 8 bases, with 22 bases between them. Germline V CDR1 and CDR2: MNHEY, SVGAGI. The CDR3 is made up of 18 amino acids. The CDR3 spells CASSYSARSRLVGEKLFF. In DNA, the CDR3 is TGTGCCAGCAGTTACTCTGCCAGGAGCAGGCTGGTAGGGGAAAAACTGTTTTTT.

V and J are TRBV5-4 and TRBJ1-5; 8 nucleotides line up with TRBD1. Looked up from germline, CDR1 is SGHNT and CDR2 is YYREEE (reference sequence). This CDR3 spans 16 amino acids. V was pared by 4 bases and J by 7 bases, with 13 bases of the junction left unmatched. The CDR3 loop is CASSADPGQGGQPQHF. CDR3 nucleotides: TGTGCCAGCAGCGCCGACCCCGGACAGGGTGGGCAGCCCCAGCATTTT.

On this clonotype: One end of the junction fails to match germline, which may point to a read error. The chain carries TRBV7-9 and TRBJ1-3; D unclear. Germline CDR1 reads SEHNR; CDR2 reads FQNEAQ (reference sequence). CDR3 length: 13 residues. DNA of the CDR3: TGTGCCAGCAGCTTGAGCTCTGGAAACACCGTATATTTT. It specifies CASSLSSGNTVYF.

DNA for the CDR3: TGCAGTGCTAGAGATACAGGCTTATATAGGAATGAGCAGTTCTTC. Encoded protein: CSARDTGLYRNEQFF. The chain carries TRBV20-1 and TRBJ2-1; TRBD1 might be the D (5 bases). The V gene lost 0 bases and the J gene lost 7 bases, with 16 bases spanning the gap. In germline, CDR1 is DFQATT, CDR2 SNEGSKA (reference sequence). The CDR3 runs 15 residues.

V and J are TRBV20-1 and TRBJ2-5, with 9 bases matching TRBD2. This CDR3 is 12 amino acids long. V lost 6 bases, J lost 5 bases, and 4 bases stayed unmatched. The germline CDR1 and CDR2 sequences are DFQATT and SNEGSKA (reference sequence). CDR3 coding DNA: TGCAGTGCATGGACTAGCGACGAGACCCAGTACTTC. Its translation: CSAWTSDETQYF.

The chain carries TRBV29-1 and TRBJ2-1, with 10 bases identical to TRBD2. This CDR3 region has 13 residues. V gave up 6 bases and J gave up 7 bases; unmatched junction bases: 6. CDR1 SQVTM and CDR2 ANQGSEA come from the germline V gene. The DNA for the CDR3 is TGCAGCGTACTAGCGGGGTCTTTAAATGAGCAGTTCTTC. Its translation: CSVLAGSLNEQFF.

The chain carries TRBV20-1 and TRBJ2-2, with 7 bases identical to TRBD2. The V gene's germline CDR1 is DFQATT and CDR2 SNEGSKA (reference sequence). CDR3 length equals 14 residues. V was pared by 3 bases and J by 5 bases, with 6 bases of the junction left unmatched. The CDR3 DNA follows: TGCAGTGCTAGGGCGGGACTAATGACCGGGGAGCTGTTTTTT. Amino acid sequence: CSARAGLMTGELFF.